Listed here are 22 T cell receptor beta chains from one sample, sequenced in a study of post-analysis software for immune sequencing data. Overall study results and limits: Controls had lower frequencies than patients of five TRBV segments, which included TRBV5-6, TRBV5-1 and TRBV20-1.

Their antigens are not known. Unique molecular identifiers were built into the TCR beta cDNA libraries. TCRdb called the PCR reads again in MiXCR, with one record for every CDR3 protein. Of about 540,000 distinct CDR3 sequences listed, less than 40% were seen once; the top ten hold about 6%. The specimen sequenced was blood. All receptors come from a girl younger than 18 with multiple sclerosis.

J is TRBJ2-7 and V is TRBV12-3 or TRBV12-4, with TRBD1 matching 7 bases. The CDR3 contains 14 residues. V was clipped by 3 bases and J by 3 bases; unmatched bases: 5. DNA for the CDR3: TGTGCCAGCAGTTTTAAGGGGGCGCACTACGAGCAGTACTTC. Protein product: CASSFKGAHYEQYF.

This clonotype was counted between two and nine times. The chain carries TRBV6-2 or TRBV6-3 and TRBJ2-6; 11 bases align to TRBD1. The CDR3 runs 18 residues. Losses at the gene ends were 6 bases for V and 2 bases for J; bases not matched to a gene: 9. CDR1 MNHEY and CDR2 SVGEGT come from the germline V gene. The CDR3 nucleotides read TGTGCCAGCAGCCCTGTTGGGACAGGGGGTGCTGGGGCCAACGTCCTGACTTTC. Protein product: CASSPVGTGGAGANVLTF.

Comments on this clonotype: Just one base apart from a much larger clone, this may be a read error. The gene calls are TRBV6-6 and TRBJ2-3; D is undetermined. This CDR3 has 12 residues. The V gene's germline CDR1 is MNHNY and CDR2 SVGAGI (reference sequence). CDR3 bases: TGTACCAGCAGTTATGGTCCTGATACGCAGTATTTT. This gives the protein CTSSYGPDTQYF.

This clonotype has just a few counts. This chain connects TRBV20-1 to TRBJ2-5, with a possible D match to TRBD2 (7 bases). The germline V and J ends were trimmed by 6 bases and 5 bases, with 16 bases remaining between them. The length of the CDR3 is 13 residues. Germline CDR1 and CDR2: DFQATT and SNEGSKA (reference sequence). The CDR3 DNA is TGCAGTGCCCGATTGGGGGGGCGGGAGACCCAGTACTTC. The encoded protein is CSARLGGRETQYF.

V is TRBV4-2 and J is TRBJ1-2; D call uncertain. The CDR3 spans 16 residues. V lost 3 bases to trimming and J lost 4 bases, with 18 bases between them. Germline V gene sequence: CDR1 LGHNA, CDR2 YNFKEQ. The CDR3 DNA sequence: TGTGCCAGCAGCCAGACGGGCACCGATACCCGCTATGGCTACACCTTC. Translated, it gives CASSQTGTDTRYGYTF.

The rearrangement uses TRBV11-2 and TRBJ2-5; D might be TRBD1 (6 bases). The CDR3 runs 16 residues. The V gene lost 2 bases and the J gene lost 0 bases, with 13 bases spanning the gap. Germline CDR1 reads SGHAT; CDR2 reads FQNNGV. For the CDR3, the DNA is TGTGCCAGCAGCTTAAGGACAGATAGGTACCAAGAGACCCAGTACTTC. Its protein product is CASSLRTDRYQETQYF.

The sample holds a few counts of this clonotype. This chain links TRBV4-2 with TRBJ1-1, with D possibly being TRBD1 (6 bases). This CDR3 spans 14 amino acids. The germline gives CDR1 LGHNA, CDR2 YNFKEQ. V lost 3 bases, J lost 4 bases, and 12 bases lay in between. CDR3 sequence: CASSHGGGTTEAFF. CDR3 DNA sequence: TGTGCCAGCAGCCACGGGGGCGGGACCACTGAAGCTTTCTTT.

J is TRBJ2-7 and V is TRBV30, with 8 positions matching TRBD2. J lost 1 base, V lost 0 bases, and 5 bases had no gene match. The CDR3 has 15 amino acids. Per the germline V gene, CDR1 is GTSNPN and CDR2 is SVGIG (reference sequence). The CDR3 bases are TGTGCCTGGAGTGTAGGTAGCGGGGATTCCTACGAGCAGTACTTC. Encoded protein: CAWSVGSGDSYEQYF. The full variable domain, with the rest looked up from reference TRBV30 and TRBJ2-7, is SQTIHQWPATLVQPVGSPLSLECTVEGTSNPNLYWYRQAAGRGLQLLFYSVGIGQISSEVPQNLSASRPQDRQFILSSKKLLLSDSGFYLCAWSVGSGDSYEQYFGPGTRLTVT.

CDR3 region: CASSSSNFGTASVEQYF. The CDR3 DNA reads as TGTGCCAGCTCATCATCCAACTTCGGGACGGCGTCGGTCGAGCAGTACTTC. The chain employs TRBV18 and TRBJ2-7, with D perhaps given as TRBD1 or TRBD2 (5 bases each). CDR3 length: 17 residues. V lost 5 bases and J 6 bases, leaving 26 bases between the germline ends. CDR1 is KGHSH and CDR2 is LQKENI in the germline V gene.

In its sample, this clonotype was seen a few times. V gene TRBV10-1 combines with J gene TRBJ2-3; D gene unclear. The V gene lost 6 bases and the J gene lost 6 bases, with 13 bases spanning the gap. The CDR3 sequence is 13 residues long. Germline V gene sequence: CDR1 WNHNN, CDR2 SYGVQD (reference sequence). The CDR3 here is CASSHLDADTQYF. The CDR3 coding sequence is TGCGCCAGCAGCCACTTGGACGCGGATACGCAGTATTTT.

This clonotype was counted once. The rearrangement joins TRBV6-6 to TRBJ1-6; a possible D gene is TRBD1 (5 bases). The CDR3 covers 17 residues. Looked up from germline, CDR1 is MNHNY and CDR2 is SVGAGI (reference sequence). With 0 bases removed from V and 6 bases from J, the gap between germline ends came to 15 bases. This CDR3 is CASSYSTPGTGNSPLHF. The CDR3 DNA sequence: TGTGCCAGCAGTTACTCGACCCCCGGGACGGGTAATTCACCCCTCCACTTT.

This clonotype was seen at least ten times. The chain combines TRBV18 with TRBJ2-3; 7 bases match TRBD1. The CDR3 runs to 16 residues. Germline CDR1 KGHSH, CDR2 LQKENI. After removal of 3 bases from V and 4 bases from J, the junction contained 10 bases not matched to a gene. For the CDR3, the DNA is TGTGCCAGCTCACCTCTAGGCACAGGGGCCGCAGATACGCAGTATTTT. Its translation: CASSPLGTGAADTQYF.

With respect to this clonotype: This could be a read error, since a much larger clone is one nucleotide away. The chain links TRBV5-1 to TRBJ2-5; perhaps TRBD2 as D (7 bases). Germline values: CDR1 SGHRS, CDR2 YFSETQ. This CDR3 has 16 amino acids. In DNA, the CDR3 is TGCGCCAGCGGCTTTGCGGGGGCTTCGGCGAGGGAGACCCAGTACTTC. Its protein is CASGFAGASARETQYF.

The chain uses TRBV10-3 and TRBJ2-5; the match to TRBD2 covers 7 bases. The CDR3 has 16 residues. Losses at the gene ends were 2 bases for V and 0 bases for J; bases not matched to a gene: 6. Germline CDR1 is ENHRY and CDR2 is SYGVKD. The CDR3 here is CAISERGAGYQETQYF. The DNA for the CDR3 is TGTGCCATCAGTGAGAGGGGAGCGGGGTACCAAGAGACCCAGTACTTC.

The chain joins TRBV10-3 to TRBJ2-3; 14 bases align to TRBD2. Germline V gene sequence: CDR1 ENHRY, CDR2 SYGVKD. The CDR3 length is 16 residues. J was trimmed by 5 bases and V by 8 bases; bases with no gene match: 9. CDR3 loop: CAIGWTSGGTRDTQYF. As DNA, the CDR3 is TGTGCCATCGGATGGACTAGCGGGGGGACAAGAGATACGCAGTATTTT.

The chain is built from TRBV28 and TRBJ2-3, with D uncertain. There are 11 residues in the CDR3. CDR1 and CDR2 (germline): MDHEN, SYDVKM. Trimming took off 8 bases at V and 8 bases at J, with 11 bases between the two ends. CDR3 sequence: CASDSPGTQYF. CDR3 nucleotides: TGTGCCAGCGACTCCCCGGGTACGCAGTATTTT.

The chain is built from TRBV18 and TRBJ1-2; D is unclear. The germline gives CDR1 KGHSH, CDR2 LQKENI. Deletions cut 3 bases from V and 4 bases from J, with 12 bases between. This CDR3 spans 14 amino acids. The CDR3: CASSPRESGYGYTF. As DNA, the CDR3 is TGTGCCAGCTCACCCCGGGAGAGCGGCTATGGCTACACCTTC.

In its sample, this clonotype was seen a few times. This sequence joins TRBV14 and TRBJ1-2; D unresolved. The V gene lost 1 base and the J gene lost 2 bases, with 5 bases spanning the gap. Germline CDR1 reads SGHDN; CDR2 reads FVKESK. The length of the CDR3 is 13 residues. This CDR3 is CASSQGVNYGYTF. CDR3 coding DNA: TGTGCCAGCAGCCAAGGAGTGAACTATGGCTACACCTTC.

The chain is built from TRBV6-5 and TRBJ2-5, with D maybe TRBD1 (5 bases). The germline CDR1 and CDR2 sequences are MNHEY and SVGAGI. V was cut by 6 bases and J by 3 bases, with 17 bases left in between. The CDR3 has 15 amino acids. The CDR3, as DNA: TGTGCCAGCAGCTCTCCCATTCTAGGGGAAGAGACCCAGTACTTC. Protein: CASSSPILGEETQYF.

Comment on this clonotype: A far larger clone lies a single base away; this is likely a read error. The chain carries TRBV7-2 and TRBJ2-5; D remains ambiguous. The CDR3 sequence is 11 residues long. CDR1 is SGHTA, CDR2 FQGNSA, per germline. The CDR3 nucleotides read TGTGCCAGCAGTCCACAAGAGACCCAGGACTTC. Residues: CASSPQETQDF.

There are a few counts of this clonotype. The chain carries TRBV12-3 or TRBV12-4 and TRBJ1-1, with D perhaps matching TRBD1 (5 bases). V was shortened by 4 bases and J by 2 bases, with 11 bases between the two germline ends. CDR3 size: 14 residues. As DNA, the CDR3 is TGTGCCAGCAGTTGGAAGGGGTCTAACACTGAAGCTTTCTTT. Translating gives CASSWKGSNTEAFF.

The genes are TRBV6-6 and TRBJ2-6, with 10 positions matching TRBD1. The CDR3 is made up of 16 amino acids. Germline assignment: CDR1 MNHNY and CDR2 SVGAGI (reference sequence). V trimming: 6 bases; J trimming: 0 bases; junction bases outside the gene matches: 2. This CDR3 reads CASSRTGGSGANVLTF. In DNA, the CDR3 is TGTGCCAGCAGCCGGACAGGGGGCTCTGGGGCCAACGTCCTGACTTTC.